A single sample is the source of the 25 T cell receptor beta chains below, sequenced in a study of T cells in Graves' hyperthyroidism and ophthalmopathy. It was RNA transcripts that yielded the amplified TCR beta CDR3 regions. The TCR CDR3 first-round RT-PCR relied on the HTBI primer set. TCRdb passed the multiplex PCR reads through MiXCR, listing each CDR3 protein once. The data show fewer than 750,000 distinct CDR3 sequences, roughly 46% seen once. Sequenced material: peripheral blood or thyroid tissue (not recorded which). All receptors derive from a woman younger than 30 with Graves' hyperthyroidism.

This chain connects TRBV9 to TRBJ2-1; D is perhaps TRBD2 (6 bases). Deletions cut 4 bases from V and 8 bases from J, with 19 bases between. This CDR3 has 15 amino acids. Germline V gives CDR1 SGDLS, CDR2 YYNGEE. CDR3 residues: CASSLSGTDYYEQFF. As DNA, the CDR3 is TGTGCCAGCAGCTTATCCGGGACTGATTATTATGAGCAGTTCTTC.

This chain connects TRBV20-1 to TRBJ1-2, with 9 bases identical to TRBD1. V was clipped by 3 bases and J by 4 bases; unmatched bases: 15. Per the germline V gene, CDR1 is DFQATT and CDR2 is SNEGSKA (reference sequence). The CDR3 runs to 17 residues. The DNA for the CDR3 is TGCAGTGCTAGGGCTACCGGGACAGGGATCCGAGGCTATGGCTACACCTTC. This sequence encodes CSARATGTGIRGYGYTF.

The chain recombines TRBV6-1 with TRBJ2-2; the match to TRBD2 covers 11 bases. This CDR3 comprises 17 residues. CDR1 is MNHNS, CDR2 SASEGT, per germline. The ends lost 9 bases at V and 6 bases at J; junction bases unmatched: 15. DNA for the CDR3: TGTGCCAGTGCCAAGACTGATGATAGCGGGAGGGCCGGGGAGCTGTTTTTT. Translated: CASAKTDDSGRAGELFF.

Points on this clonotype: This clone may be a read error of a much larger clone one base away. The chain's CDR3 is CASSGDGTEASF. In DNA form, the CDR3 reads TGTGCCAGCAGTGGTGACGGGACTGAAGCTTCCTTT. This rearrangement joins TRBV2 to TRBJ1-1; D perhaps matches TRBD1 (5 bases). CDR1 and CDR2 (germline): SNHLY, FYNNEI. This CDR3 comprises 12 residues.

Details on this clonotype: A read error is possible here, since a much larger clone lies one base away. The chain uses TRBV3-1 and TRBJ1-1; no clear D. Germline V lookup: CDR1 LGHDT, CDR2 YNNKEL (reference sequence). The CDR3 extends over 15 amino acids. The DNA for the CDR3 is TGTGCCAGCAGTCTAGATGGATTCATGAACACTGAAGCTCTCTTT. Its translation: CASSLDGFMNTEALF.

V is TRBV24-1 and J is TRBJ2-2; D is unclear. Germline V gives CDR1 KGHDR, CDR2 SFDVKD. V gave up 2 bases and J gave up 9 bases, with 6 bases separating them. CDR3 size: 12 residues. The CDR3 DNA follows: TGTGCCACCAGTGATTGGTCGCGGGAGCTGTTTTTT. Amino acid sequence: CATSDWSRELFF.

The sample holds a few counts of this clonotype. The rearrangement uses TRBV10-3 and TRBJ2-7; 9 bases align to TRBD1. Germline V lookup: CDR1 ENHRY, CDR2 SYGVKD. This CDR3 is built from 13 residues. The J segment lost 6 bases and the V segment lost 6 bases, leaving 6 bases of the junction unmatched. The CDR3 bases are TGTGCCATCAGCCGGACAGGGGCTTTCGAGCAGTACTTC. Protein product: CAISRTGAFEQYF.

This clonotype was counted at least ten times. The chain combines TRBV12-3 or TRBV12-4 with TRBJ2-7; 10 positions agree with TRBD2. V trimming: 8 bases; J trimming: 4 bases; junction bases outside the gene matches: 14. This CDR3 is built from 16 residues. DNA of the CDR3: TGTGCCAGCTACGGGGGGAGCGGGAGGGCCTTATACGAGCAGTACTTC. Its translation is CASYGGSGRALYEQYF.

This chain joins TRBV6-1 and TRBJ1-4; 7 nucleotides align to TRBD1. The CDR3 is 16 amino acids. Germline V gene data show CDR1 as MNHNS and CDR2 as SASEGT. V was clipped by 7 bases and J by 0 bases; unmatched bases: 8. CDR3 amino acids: CASNAQGRSTNEKLFF. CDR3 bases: TGTGCCAGCAACGCACAGGGGAGGTCAACTAATGAAAAACTGTTTTTT.

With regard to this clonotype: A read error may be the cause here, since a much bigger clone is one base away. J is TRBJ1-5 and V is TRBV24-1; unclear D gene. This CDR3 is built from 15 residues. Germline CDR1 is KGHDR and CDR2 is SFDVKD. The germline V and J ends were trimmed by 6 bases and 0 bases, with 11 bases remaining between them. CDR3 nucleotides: TGTGCCACCAGTTACTTGGCAGATAGCAATCAGCCCCAGCATTTT. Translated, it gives CATSYLADSNQPQHF.

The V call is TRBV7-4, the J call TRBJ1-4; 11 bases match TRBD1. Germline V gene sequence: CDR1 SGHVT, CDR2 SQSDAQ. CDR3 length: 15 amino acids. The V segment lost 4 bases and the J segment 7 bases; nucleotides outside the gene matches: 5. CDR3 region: CASSWGQGDGEKLFF. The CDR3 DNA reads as TGTGCCAGCAGCTGGGGACAGGGGGACGGTGAAAAACTGTTTTTT.

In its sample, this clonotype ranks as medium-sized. As DNA, the CDR3 is TGTGCCAGCAGCCGAGGCGGGAGTAGCACTGAAGCTTTCTTT. It encodes CASSRGGSSTEAFF. J is TRBJ1-1 and V is TRBV7-9; D is ambiguous. The CDR3 extends over 14 amino acids. The germline V gene has CDR1 SEHNR and CDR2 FQNEAQ (reference sequence). Trimming removed 5 bases from V and 4 bases from J, with 14 bases in between.

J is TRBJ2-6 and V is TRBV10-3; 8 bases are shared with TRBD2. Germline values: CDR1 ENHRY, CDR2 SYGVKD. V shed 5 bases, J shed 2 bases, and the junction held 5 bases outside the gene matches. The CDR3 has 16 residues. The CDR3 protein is CAISLAGPPGANVLTF. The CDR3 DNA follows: TGTGCCATCAGTTTAGCGGGACCTCCTGGGGCCAACGTCCTGACTTTC.

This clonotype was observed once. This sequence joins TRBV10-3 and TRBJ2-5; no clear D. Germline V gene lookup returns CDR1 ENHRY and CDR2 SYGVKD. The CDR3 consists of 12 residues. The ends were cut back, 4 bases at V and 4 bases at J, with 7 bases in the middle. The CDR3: CAISGGVETQYF. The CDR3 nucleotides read TGTGCCATCAGTGGGGGTGTAGAGACCCAGTACTTC.

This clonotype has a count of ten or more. The CDR3 bases are TGTGCCAGCAGTTACTCGAGTGGGAATCAGCCCCAGCATTTT. It yields the protein CASSYSSGNQPQHF. The V call is TRBV6-2 or TRBV6-3, the J call TRBJ1-5, with unresolved D. With 0 bases removed from V and 4 bases from J, the gap between germline ends came to 7 bases. The CDR3 has 14 residues. CDR1 and CDR2 (germline): MNHEY, SVGEGT.

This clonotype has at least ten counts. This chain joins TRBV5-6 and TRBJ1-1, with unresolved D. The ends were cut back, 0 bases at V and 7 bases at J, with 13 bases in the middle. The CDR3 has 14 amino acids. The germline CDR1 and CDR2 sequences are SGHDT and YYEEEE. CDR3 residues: CASSLVGSASEAFF. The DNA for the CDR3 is TGTGCCAGCAGCTTGGTAGGGTCTGCGAGTGAAGCTTTCTTT.

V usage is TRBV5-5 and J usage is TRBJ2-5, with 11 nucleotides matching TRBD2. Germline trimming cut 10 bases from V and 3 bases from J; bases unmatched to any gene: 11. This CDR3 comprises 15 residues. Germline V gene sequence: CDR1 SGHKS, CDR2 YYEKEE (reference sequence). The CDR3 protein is CACNPVGLAEETQYF. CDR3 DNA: TGTGCCTGCAATCCGGTGGGACTAGCGGAAGAGACCCAGTACTTC.

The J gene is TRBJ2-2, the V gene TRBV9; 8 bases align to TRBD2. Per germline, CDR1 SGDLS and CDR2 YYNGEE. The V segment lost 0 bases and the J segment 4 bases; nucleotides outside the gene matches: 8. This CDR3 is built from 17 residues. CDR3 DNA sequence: TGTGCCAGCAGCGTAGATCGACGGGAGGGAGCCACCGGGGAGCTGTTTTTT. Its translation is CASSVDRREGATGELFF.

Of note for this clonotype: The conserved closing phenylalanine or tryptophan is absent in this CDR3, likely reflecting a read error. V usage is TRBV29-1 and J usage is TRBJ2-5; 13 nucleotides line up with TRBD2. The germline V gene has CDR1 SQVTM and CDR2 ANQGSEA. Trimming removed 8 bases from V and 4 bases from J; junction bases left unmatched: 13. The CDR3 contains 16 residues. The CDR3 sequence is CSTPRTSGSSGETQYL. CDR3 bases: TGCAGCACCCCTAGGACTAGCGGGAGTAGTGGAGAGACCCAGTACCTC.

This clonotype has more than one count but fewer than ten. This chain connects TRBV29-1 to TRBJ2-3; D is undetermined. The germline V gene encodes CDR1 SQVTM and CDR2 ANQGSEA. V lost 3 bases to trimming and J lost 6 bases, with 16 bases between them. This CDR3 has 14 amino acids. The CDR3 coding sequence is TGCAGCGTTGATACGGCAAGCTCGCGGGATACGCAGTATTTT. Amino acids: CSVDTASSRDTQYF.

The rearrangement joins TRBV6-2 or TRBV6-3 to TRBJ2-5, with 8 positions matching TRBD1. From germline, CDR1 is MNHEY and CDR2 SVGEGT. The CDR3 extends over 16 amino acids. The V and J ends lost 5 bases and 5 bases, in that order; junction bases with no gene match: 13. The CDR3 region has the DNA TGTGCCAGCAGTCACCTAGGACAGGGTGGGAATGAGACCCAGTACTTC. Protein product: CASSHLGQGGNETQYF.

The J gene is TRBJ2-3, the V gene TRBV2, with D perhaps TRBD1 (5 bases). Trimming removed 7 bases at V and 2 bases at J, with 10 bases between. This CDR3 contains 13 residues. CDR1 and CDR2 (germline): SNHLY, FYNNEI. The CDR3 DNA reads TGTGCCAGCACTAGACAGCACACAGATACGCAGTATTTT. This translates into CASTRQHTDTQYF.

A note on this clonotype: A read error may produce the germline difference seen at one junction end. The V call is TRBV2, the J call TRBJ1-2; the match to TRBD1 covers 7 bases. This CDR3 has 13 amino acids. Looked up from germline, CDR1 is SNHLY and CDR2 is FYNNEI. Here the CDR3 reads CASGEVRGDGYTF. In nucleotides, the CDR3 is TGTGCCAGCGGTGAGGTCAGGGGGGACGGCTACACCTTC.

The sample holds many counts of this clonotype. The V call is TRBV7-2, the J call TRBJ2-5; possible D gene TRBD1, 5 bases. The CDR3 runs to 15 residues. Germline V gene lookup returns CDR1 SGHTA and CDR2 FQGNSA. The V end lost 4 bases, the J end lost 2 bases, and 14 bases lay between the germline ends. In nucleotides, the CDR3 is TGTGCCAGCAGCTACGTAGGGGCGGAGCAAGAGACCCAGTACTTC. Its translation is CASSYVGAEQETQYF.

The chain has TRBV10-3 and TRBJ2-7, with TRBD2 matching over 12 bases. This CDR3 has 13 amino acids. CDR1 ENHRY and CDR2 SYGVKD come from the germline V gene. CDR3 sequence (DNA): TGTGTCGCGACTAGCGGGAGAACCGACGAGCAGTACTTC. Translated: CVATSGRTDEQYF.